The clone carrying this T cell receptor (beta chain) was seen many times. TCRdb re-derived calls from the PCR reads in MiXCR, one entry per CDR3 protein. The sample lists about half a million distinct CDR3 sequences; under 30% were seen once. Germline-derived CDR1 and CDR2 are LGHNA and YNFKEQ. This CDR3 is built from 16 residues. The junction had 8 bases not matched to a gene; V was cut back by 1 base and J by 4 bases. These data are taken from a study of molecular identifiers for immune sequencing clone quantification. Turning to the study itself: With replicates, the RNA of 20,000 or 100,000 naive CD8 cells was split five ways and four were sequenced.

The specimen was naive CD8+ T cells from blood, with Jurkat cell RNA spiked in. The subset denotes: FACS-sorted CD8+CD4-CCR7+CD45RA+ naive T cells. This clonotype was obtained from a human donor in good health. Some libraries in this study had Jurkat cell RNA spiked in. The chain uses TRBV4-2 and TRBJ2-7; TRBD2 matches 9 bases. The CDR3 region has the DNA TGTGCCAGCAGCCAAGTTATTAGCGGGAGCTCGTACGAGCAGTACTTC. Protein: CASSQVISGSSYEQYF.